This T cell receptor beta chain was sequenced during a study of identical twins. General observations from the study: A partial confounding effect on zero-insertion analyses could come from invariant MAIT and iNKT cells.

TCRdb analysed the 5' RACE reads with MiXCR anew, one entry per CDR3 protein. This table holds 500,000 or so distinct CDR3 sequences, 22% found once. This clonotype was picked up one time. Its antigen is currently unknown. This CDR3 is built from 16 residues. The V gene lost 5 bases and the J gene lost 7 bases, with 20 bases spanning the gap. Germline V CDR1 and CDR2: SEHNR, FQNEAQ (reference sequence). These data were also reused for a study on T cells expressing NK-cell markers. From that paper: The CD3+CD56-NKG2C+ fraction was also led by these clonotypes in a handful of donors. It was still unclear whether expanded NKG2C+ T cell clones were HCMV specific.

The chain carries TRBV7-9 and TRBJ1-4, with a possible D match to TRBD1 (5 bases). Sequencing was performed on CD4+ T cells sorted from blood. The clonotype comes from a woman aged 18-29 years in good health. In DNA form, the CDR3 reads TGTGCCAGCAGCATGGGGCAGGTATCCTGGGGTGAAAAACTGTTTTTT. Protein sequence: CASSMGQVSWGEKLFF.